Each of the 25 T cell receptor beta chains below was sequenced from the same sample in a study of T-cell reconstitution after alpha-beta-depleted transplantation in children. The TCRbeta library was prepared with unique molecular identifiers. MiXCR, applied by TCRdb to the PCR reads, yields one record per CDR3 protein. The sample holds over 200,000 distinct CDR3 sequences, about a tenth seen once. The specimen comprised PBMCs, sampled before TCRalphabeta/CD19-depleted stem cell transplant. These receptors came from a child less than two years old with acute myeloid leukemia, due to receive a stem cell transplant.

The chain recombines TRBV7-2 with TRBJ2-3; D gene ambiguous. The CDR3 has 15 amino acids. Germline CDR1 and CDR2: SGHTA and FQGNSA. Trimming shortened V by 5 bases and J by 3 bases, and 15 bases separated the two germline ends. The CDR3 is CASSPGGSETDTQYF. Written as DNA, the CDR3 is TGTGCCAGCAGCCCGGGTGGGTCGGAAACAGATACGCAGTATTTT.

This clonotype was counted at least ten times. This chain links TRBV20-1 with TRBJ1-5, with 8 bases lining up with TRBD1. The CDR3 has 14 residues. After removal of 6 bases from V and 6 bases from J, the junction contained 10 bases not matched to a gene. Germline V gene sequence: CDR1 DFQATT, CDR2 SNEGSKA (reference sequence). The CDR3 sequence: CSAADRAVGQPQHF. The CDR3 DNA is TGCAGTGCCGCGGACAGGGCGGTTGGTCAGCCCCAGCATTTT.

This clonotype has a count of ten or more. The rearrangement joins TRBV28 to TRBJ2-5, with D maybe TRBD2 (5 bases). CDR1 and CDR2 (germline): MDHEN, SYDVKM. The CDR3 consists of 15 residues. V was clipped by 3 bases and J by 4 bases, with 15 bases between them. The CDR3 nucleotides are TGTGCCAGCAGTTTTCCTAGCCCGGCAGGAGAGACCCAGTACTTC. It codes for CASSFPSPAGETQYF.

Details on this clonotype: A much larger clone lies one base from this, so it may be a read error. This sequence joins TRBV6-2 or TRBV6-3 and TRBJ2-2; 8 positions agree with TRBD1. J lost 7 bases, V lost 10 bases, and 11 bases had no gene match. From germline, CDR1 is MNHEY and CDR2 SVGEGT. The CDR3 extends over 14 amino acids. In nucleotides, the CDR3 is TGTGCCAACAGGACAGGGACATGGAGCGGGGAGCTGTTTTTT. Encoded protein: CANRTGTWSGELFF.

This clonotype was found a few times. DNA for the CDR3: TGTGCCAGCAGCAAAGTATGGAGGGACAGGCGGTACCAAGAGACCCAGTACTTC. Its translation is CASSKVWRDRRYQETQYF. The chain couples TRBV21-1 to TRBJ2-5; TRBD1 was called by the table and not checked on the DNA. TRBV21-1 is reported as a pseudogene. This CDR3 is 18 amino acids long.

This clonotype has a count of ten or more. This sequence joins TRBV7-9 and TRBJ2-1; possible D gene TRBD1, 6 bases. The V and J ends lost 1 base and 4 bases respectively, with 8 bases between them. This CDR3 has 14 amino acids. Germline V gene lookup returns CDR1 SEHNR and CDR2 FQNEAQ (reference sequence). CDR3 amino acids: CASSLGTEYNEQFF. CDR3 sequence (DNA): TGTGCCAGCAGCTTAGGGACAGAGTACAATGAGCAGTTCTTC. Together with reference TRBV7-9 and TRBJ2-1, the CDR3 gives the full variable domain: DTGVSQNPRHKITKRGQNVTFRCDPISEHNRLYWYRQTLGQGPEFLTYFQNEAQLEKSRLLSDRFSAERPKGSFSTLEIQRTEQGDSAMYLCASSLGTEYNEQFFGPGTRLTVL.

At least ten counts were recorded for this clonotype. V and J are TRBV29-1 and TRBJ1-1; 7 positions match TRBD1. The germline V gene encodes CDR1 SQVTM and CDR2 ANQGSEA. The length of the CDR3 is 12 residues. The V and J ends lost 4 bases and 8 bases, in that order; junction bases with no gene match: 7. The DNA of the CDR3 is TGCAGCGTTGGTAGGGACAGCCTCGAAGCTTTCTTT. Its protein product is CSVGRDSLEAFF. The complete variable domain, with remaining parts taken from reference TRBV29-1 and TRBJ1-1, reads SAVISQKPSRDICQRGTSLTIQCQVDSQVTMMFWYRQQPGQSLTLIATANQGSEATYESGFVIDKFPISRPNLTFSTLTVSNMSPEDSSIYLCSVGRDSLEAFFGQGTRLTVV.

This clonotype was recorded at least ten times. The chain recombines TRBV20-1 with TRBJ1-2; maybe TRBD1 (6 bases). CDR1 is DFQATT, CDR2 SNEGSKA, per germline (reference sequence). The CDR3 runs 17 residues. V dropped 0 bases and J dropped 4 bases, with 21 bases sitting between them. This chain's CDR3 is CSARDPNLGGPLYGYTF. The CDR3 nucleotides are TGCAGTGCTAGAGATCCGAACTTGGGGGGCCCCCTCTATGGCTACACCTTC.

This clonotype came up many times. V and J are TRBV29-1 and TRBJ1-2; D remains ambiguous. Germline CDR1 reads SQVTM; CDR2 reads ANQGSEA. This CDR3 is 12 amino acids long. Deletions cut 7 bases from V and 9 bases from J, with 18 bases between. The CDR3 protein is CSANTNWGSYTF. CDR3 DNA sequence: TGCAGCGCAAACACGAACTGGGGAAGCTACACCTTC.

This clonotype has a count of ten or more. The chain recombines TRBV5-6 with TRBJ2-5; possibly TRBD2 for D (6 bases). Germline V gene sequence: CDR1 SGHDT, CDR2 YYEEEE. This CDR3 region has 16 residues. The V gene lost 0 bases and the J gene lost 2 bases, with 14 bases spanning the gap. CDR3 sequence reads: CASSLGRVWLQETQYF. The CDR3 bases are TGTGCCAGCAGCTTGGGGAGGGTATGGCTACAAGAGACCCAGTACTTC.

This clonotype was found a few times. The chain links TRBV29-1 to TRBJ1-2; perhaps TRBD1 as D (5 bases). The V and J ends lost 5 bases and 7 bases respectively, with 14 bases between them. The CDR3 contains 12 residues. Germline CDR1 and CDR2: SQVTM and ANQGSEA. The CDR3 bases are TGCAGCGTTTCGCCATCCCAGGGTGGCTACACCTTC. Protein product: CSVSPSQGGYTF.

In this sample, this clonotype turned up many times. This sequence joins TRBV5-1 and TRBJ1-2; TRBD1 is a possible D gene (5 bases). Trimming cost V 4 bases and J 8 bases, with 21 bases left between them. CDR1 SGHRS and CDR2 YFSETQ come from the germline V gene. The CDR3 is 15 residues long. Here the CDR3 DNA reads TGCGCCAGCAGCATTATCTCCGGGACTTCAGGAGGCTACACCTTC. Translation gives CASSIISGTSGGYTF.

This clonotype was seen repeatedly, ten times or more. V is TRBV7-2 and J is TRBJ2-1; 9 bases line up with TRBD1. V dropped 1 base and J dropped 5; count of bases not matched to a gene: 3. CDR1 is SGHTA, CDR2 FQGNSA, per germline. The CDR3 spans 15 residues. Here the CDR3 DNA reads TGTGCCAGCAGCTTAGACAGGGGGCATCACAATGAGCAGTTCTTC. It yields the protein CASSLDRGHHNEQFF.

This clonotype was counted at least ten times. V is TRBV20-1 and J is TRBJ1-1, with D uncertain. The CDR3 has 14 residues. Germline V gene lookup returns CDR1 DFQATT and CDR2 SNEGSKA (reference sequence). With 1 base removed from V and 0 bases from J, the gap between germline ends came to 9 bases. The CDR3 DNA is TGCAGTGCTAGAGGGGCCGGGTTGAACACTGAAGCTTTCTTT. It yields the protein CSARGAGLNTEAFF.

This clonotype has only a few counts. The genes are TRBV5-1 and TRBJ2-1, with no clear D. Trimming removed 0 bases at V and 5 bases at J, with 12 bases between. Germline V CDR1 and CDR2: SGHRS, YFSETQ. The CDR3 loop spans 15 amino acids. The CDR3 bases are TGCGCCAGCAGCTTGGTAGAGATTTTGGACAATGAGCAGTTCTTC. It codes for CASSLVEILDNEQFF. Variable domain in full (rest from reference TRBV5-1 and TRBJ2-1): KAGVTQTPRYLIKTRGQQVTLSCSPISGHRSVSWYQQTPGQGLQFLFEYFSETQRNKGNFPGRFSGRQFSNSRSEMNVSTLELGDSALYLCASSLVEILDNEQFFGPGTRLTVL.

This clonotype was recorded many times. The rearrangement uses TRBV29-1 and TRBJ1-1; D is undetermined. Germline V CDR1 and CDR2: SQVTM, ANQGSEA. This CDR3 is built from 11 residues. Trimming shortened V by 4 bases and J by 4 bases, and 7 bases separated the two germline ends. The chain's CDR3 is CSVGTATEAFF. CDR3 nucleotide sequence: TGCAGCGTTGGCACAGCCACTGAAGCTTTCTTT.

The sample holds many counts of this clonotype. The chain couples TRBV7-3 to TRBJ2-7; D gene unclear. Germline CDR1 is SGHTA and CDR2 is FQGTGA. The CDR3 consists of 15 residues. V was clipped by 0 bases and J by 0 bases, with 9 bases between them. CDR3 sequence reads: CASSLTHGPSYEQYF. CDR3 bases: TGTGCCAGCAGCTTAACCCACGGTCCCTCCTACGAGCAGTACTTC.

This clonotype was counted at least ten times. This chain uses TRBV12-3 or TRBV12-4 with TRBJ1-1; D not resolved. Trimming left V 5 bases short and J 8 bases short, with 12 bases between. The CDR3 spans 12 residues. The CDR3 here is CASSPTGAEAFF. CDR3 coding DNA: TGTGCCAGCAGTCCCACCGGAGCGGAAGCTTTCTTT.

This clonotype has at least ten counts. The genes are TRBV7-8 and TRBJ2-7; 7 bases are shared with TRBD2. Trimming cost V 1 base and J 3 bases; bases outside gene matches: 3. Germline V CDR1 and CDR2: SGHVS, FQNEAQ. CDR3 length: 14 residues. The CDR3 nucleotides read TGTGCCAGCAGCTTAGAGCTAGCGGACTACGAGCAGTACTTC. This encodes CASSLELADYEQYF.

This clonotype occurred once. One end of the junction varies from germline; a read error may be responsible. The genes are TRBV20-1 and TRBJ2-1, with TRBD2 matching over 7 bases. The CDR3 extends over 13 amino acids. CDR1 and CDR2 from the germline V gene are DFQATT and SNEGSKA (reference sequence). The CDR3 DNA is TGCAGTGCCGACGGCTCCCGGGGGGATAAGCAGCTCTTC. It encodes CSADGSRGDKQLF.

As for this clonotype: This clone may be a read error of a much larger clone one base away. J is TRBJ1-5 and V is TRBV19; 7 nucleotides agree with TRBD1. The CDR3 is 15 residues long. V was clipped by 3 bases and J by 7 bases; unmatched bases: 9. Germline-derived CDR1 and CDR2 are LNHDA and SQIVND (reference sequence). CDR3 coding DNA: TGTGCCAGTAGTATTGGGAGTTCCAGGGGGCAGCCCCAGCATTTT. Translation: CASSIGSSRGQPQHF.

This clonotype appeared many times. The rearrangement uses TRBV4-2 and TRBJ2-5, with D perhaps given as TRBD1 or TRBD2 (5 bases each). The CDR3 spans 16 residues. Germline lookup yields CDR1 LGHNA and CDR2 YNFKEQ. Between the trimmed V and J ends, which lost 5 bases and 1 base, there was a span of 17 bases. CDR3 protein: CASSIAQIGAQETQYF. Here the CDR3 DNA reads TGTGCCAGCAGCATAGCCCAAATCGGGGCCCAAGAGACCCAGTACTTC.

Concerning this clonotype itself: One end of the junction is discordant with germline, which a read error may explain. The CDR3 here is CASDDSNQTQHF. The CDR3 nucleotides read TGTGCCAGCGACGACTCCAATCAGACCCAGCATTTT. V usage is TRBV28 and J usage is TRBJ1-5; D unclear. The germline V gene encodes CDR1 MDHEN and CDR2 SYDVKM. The CDR3 extends over 12 amino acids.

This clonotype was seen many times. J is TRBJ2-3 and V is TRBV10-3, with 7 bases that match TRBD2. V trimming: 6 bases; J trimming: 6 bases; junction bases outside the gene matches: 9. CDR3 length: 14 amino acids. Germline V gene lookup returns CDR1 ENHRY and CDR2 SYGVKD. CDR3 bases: TGTGCCATCAGCGTGGGGAGGGTTTGGGATACGCAGTATTTT. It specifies CAISVGRVWDTQYF.

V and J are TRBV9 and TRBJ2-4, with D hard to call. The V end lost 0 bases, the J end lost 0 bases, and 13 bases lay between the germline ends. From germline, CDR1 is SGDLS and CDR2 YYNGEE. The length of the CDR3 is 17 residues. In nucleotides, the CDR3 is TGTGCCAGCAGCGTAGGATTGTGGGGTTTAGCCAAAAACATTCAGTACTTC. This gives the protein CASSVGLWGLAKNIQYF. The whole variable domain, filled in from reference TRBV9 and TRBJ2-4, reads DSGVTQTPKHLITATGQRVTLRCSPRSGDLSVYWYQQSLDQGLQFLIQYYNGEERAKGNILERFSAQQFPDLHSELNLSSLELGDSALYFCASSVGLWGLAKNIQYFGAGTRLSVL.